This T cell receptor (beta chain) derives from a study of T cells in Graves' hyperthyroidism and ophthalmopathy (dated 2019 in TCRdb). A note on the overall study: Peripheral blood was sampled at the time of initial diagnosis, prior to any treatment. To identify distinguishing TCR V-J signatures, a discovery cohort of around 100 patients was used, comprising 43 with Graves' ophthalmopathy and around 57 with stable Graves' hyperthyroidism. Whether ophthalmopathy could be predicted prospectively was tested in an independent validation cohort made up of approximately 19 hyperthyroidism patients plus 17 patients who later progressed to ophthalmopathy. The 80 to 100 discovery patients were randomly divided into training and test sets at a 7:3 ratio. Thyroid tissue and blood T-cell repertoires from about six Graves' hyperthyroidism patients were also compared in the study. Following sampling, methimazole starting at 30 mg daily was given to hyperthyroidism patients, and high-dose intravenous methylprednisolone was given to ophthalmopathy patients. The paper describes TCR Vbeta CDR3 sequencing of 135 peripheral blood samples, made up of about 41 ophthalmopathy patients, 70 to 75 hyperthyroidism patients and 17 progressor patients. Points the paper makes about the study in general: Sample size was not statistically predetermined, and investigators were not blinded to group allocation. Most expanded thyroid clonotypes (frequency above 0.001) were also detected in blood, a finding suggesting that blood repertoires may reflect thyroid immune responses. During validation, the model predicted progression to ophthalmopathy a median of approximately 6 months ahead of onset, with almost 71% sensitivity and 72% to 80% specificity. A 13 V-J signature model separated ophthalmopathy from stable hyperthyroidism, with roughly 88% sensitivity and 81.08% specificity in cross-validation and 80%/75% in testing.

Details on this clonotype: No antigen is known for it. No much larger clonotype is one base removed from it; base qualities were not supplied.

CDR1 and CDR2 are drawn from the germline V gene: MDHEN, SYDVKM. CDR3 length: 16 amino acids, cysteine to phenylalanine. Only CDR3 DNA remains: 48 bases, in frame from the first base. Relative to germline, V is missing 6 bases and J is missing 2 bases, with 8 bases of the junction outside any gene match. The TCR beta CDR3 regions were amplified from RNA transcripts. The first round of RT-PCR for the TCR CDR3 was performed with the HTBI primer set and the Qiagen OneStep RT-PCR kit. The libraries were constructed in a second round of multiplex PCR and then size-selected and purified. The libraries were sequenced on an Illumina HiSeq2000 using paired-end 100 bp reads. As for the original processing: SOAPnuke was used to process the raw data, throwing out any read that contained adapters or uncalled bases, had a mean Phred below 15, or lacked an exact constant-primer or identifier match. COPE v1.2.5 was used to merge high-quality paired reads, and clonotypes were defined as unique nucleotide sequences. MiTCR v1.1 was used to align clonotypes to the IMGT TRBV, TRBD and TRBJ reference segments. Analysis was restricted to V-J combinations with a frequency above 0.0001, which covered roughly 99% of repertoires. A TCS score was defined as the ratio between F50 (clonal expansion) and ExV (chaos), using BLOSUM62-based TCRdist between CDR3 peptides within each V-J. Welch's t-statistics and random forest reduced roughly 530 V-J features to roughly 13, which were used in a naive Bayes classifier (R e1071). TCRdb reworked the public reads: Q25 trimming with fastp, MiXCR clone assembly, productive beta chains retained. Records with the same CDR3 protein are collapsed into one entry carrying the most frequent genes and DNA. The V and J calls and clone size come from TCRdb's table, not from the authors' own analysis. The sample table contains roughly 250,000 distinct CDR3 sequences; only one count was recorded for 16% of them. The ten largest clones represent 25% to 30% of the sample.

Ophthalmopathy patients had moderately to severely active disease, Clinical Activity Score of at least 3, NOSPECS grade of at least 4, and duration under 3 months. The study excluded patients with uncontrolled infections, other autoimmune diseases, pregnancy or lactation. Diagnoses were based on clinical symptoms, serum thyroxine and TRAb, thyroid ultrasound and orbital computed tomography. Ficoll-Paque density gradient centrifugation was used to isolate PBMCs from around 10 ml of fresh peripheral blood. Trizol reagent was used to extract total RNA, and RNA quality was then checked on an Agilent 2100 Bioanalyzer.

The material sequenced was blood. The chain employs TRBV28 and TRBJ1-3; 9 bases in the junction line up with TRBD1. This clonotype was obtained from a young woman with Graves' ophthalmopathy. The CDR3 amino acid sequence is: CASSEDRGGPGNTIYF. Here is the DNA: TGTGCCAGCAGCGAGGACAGGGGAGGACCTGGAAACACCATATATTTT.